Following are 23 T cell receptor beta chains from one sample sequenced in a study of T cell clonotyping in hematopoietic cell transplantation. TCRdb keeps only in-frame clones here, not all; method: immunoSEQ multiplex PCR. The sample consists of approximately 26,000 clones, 84% of them appearing once. Time point indicated: recipient sample about 28 days before transplant, after cytoreduction. This sample comprised peripheral blood mononuclear cells, obtained before stem cell transplant. Receptor source: a woman aged 60-75 years with acute myeloid leukemia. Some clones in this sample may be carry-over from other donors' samples.

V and J are TRBV7-6 and TRBJ1-1; D call uncertain. Per the germline V gene, CDR1 is SGHVS and CDR2 is FNYEAQ. The CDR3 length is 14 residues. Trimming removed 5 bases at V and 6 bases at J, with 16 bases between. The CDR3 region is CASSPPGRYAEAFF. The CDR3 coding sequence is TGTGCCAGCAGCCCTCCGGGGAGGTACGCTGAAGCTTTCTTT.

The chain carries TRBV11-3 and TRBJ2-1; 15 bases line up with TRBD2. CDR1 is SGHNT and CDR2 is YENEEA in the germline V gene. V was clipped by 5 bases and J by 4 bases; unmatched bases: 9. The CDR3 runs to 18 residues. The CDR3 here is CASSIGRTSGRDYNEQFF. DNA for the CDR3: TGTGCCAGCAGCATCGGGCGGACTAGCGGGAGGGATTACAATGAGCAGTTCTTC.

The CDR3 DNA sequence: TGCGCCAGCAGCCAAGTCGGGCTACAAGAGACCCAGTACTTC. It yields the protein CASSQVGLQETQYF. The chain recombines TRBV4-1 with TRBJ2-5; no clear D. V lost 1 base and J 2 bases, leaving 8 bases between the germline ends. CDR1 is MGHRA, CDR2 YSYEKL, per germline. This CDR3 is 14 amino acids long.

The sample holds one count of this clone. The chain combines TRBV2 with TRBJ1-2; TRBD1 aligns across 7 bases. Germline values: CDR1 SNHLY, CDR2 FYNNEI. The CDR3 is 14 amino acids. The J segment lost 2 bases and the V segment lost 3 bases, leaving 3 bases of the junction unmatched. The DNA of the CDR3 is TGTGCCAGCAGTGAGCAGGGGGGAAACTATGGCTACACCTTC. Its translation is CASSEQGGNYGYTF.

In regard to this clone: Distinct nucleotide sequences in the sample also encode this CDR3. V gene TRBV27 combines with J gene TRBJ1-2; TRBD1 agrees at 7 bases. Germline V gene lookup returns CDR1 MNHEY and CDR2 SMNVEV (reference sequence). The CDR3 extends over 14 amino acids. Germline trimming cut 1 base from V and 4 bases from J; bases unmatched to any gene: 3. The CDR3 spells CASSLFPGGYGYTF. The CDR3 DNA reads as TGTGCCAGCAGTTTATTCCCAGGGGGCTATGGCTACACCTTC.

This chain links TRBV9 with TRBJ1-1; D is ambiguous. V lost 4 bases, J lost 3 bases, and 13 bases lay in between. CDR1 is SGDLS and CDR2 is YYNGEE in the germline V gene. This CDR3 region has 14 residues. The CDR3 spells CASSPSAIDTEAFF. For the CDR3, the DNA is TGTGCCAGCAGCCCCTCGGCTATCGACACTGAAGCTTTCTTT. Full variable domain (missing parts from reference TRBV9 and TRBJ1-1): DSGVTQTPKHLITATGQRVTLRCSPRSGDLSVYWYQQSLDQGLQFLIQYYNGEERAKGNILERFSAQQFPDLHSELNLSSLELGDSALYFCASSPSAIDTEAFFGQGTRLTVV.

Only one count was recorded for this clone. V gene TRBV27 combines with J gene TRBJ1-2; D ambiguous. V was trimmed by 6 bases and J by 3 bases, leaving 11 bases between them. The CDR3 totals 13 residues. Germline values: CDR1 MNHEY, CDR2 SMNVEV (reference sequence). This CDR3 is CASRPGSYYGYTF. The CDR3 DNA reads as TGTGCCAGCAGGCCCGGGAGTTACTATGGCTACACCTTC.

The chain is built from TRBV7-2 and TRBJ2-7; the D is unclear. Germline CDR1 is SGHTA and CDR2 is FQGNSA. Deletions cut 2 bases from V and 6 bases from J, with 8 bases between. There are 12 residues in the CDR3. The CDR3 sequence: CASSLNEREQYF. In DNA, the CDR3 is TGTGCCAGCAGCTTAAACGAACGCGAGCAGTACTTC.

The chain couples TRBV7-9 to TRBJ2-6; D unclear. This CDR3 spans 15 amino acids. The germline V gene encodes CDR1 SEHNR and CDR2 FQNEAQ (reference sequence). V lost 1 base and J 0 bases, leaving 4 bases between the germline ends. The CDR3 DNA follows: TGTGCCAGCAGCTTAGTTGACTCTGGGGCCAACGTCCTGACTTTC. Its translation: CASSLVDSGANVLTF.

V and J are TRBV7-2 and TRBJ1-1; 9 bases line up with TRBD1. Trimming removed 5 bases from V and 4 bases from J; junction bases left unmatched: 8. CDR3 length: 15 amino acids. Germline CDR1 is SGHTA and CDR2 is FQGNSA. The CDR3 loop is CASSRGQGSATEAFF. Written as DNA, the CDR3 is TGTGCCAGCAGCAGGGGACAGGGATCGGCCACTGAAGCTTTCTTT. The whole variable domain, filled in from reference TRBV7-2 and TRBJ1-1, reads GAGVSQSPSNKVTEKGKDVELRCDPISGHTALYWYRQSLGQGLEFLIYFQGNSAPDKSGLPSDRFSAERTGGSVSTLTIQRTQQEDSAVYLCASSRGQGSATEAFFGQGTRLTVV.

This chain links TRBV27 with TRBJ1-5; perhaps TRBD1 as D (5 bases). The V end lost 2 bases, the J end lost 3 bases, and 8 bases lay between the germline ends. This CDR3 is 14 amino acids long. Per the germline V gene, CDR1 is MNHEY and CDR2 is SMNVEV (reference sequence). CDR3 in DNA: TGTGCCAGCAGTTTAGCGGGGGTCAATCAGCCCCAGCATTTT. Its protein product is CASSLAGVNQPQHF.

The V and J genes are TRBV4-3 and TRBJ1-6; D is undetermined. Germline V gene lookup returns CDR1 LGHNA and CDR2 YSLEER. This CDR3 is 16 amino acids long. Trimming removed 1 base from V and 4 bases from J, with 11 bases in between. CDR3: CASSQVPRSYNSPLHF. As DNA, the CDR3 is TGCGCCAGCAGCCAAGTTCCCAGATCATATAATTCACCCCTCCACTTT.

This clone was observed a few times. V is TRBV28 and J is TRBJ1-1; possible D gene TRBD1, 5 bases. The CDR3 length is 14 residues. V was cut by 7 bases and J by 1 base, with 13 bases left in between. Germline V CDR1 and CDR2: MDHEN, SYDVKM. In DNA form, the CDR3 reads TGTGCCAGCACCCAGGTGGGGGGGAACACTGAAGCTTTCTTT. It is translated as CASTQVGGNTEAFF.

The chain couples TRBV4-1 to TRBJ2-3; D is unclear. CDR1 and CDR2 (germline): MGHRA, YSYEKL. This CDR3 region has 13 residues. The germline V and J ends were trimmed by 4 bases and 6 bases, with 11 bases remaining between them. The CDR3 loop reads CASSLEGPDTQYF. The CDR3 DNA reads TGCGCCAGCAGCCTGGAAGGGCCGGATACGCAGTATTTT.

The rearrangement joins TRBV7-2 to TRBJ2-7; TRBD1 agrees at 8 bases. The germline V gene has CDR1 SGHTA and CDR2 FQGNSA. This CDR3 contains 15 residues. Trimming removed 5 bases from V and 0 bases from J; junction bases left unmatched: 6. CDR3 in amino acids: CASSDRGSGSYEQYF. For the CDR3, the DNA is TGTGCCAGCAGCGACAGGGGAAGTGGCTCCTACGAGCAGTACTTC.

V gene TRBV5-1 combines with J gene TRBJ2-7; a possible D gene is TRBD2 (5 bases). The CDR3 runs to 14 residues. CDR1 and CDR2 (germline): SGHRS, YFSETQ. Trimming stripped 0 bases from V and 5 bases from J, with 12 bases between. The CDR3 is CASSLVGSSHEQYF. CDR3 sequence (DNA): TGCGCCAGCAGCTTGGTAGGGAGTTCCCACGAGCAGTACTTC. Variable domain in full (rest from reference TRBV5-1 and TRBJ2-7): KAGVTQTPRYLIKTRGQQVTLSCSPISGHRSVSWYQQTPGQGLQFLFEYFSETQRNKGNFPGRFSGRQFSNSRSEMNVSTLELGDSALYLCASSLVGSSHEQYFGPGTRLTVT.

The J gene is TRBJ1-3, the V gene TRBV2; 9 bases match TRBD1. V lost 8 bases to trimming and J lost 0 bases; unmatched junction nucleotides: 2. The CDR3 extends over 14 amino acids. CDR1 is SNHLY, CDR2 FYNNEI, per germline. CDR3 coding DNA: TGTGCCAGCGGGGACAGGGACTCTGGAAACACCATATATTTT. Encoded protein: CASGDRDSGNTIYF.

The chain uses TRBV5-1 and TRBJ2-7; D perhaps matches TRBD2 (5 bases). Per the germline V gene, CDR1 is SGHRS and CDR2 is YFSETQ. The length of the CDR3 is 15 residues. Trimming shortened V by 0 bases and J by 2 bases, and 12 bases separated the two germline ends. CDR3 bases: TGCGCCAGCAGCTTGGGCGTGGGAGCGACCTACGAGCAGTACTTC. This sequence encodes CASSLGVGATYEQYF.

The V call is TRBV19, the J call TRBJ2-7; TRBD1 or TRBD2 may be the D gene (5 bases each). V was trimmed by 1 base and J by 0 bases, leaving 13 bases between them. The CDR3 sequence is 16 residues long. Germline loops: CDR1 LNHDA, CDR2 SQIVND (reference sequence). The CDR3 nucleotides are TGTGCCAGTAGTATAGGGAACCGGGGCCTCTCCTACGAGCAGTACTTC. It codes for CASSIGNRGLSYEQYF. Full variable domain (rest looked up from reference TRBV19 and TRBJ2-7): DGGITQSPKYLFRKEGQNVTLSCEQNLNHDAMYWYRQDPGQGLRLIYYSQIVNDFQKGDIAEGYSVSREKKESFPLTVTSAQKNPTAFYLCASSIGNRGLSYEQYFGPGTRLTVT.

The chain uses TRBV27 and TRBJ1-5; D possibly corresponds to TRBD1 (6 bases). V lost 9 bases, J lost 6 bases, and 12 bases lay in between. Germline CDR1 is MNHEY and CDR2 is SMNVEV (reference sequence). The CDR3 totals 12 residues. The CDR3 loop reads CASSRGGQPQHF. CDR3 nucleotide sequence: TGTGCCAGTAGCAGGGGCGGTCAGCCCCAGCATTTT.

The CDR3 DNA follows: TGTGCCAGCAGCTTAGATCAAGGGGTCCACGAGCAGTACTTC. The encoded protein is CASSLDQGVHEQYF. The V gene is TRBV11-2, the J gene TRBJ2-7; weak D call: TRBD1 (5 bases). From germline, CDR1 is SGHAT and CDR2 FQNNGV. CDR3 length: 14 amino acids. V was pared by 0 bases and J by 5 bases, with 11 bases between.

The chain couples TRBV9 to TRBJ1-4, with D perhaps matching TRBD1 (5 bases). The V gene lost 4 bases and the J gene lost 10 bases, with 14 bases spanning the gap. The CDR3 loop spans 13 amino acids. Germline-derived CDR1 and CDR2 are SGDLS and YYNGEE. CDR3 sequence reads: CASSPGTVGKLFF. CDR3 nucleotide sequence: TGTGCCAGCAGCCCCGGGACCGTCGGAAAACTGTTTTTT.

The rearrangement joins TRBV7-9 to TRBJ2-2, with D unclear. This CDR3 comprises 12 residues. Germline V gives CDR1 SEHNR, CDR2 FQNEAQ (reference sequence). CDR3 in DNA: TGTGCGGGCTTAAACCCCACCGGGGAGCTGTTTTTT. Translated: CAGLNPTGELFF.